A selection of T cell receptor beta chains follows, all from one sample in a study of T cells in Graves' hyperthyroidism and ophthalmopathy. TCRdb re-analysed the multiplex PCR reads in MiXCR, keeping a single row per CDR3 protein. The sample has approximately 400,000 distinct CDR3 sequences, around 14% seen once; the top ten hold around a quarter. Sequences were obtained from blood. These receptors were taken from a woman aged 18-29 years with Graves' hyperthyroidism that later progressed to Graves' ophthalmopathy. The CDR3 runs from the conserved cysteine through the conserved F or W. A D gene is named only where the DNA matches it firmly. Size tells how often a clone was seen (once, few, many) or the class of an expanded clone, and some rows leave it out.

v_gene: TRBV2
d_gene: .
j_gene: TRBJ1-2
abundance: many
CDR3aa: CASSERGTSGYTF
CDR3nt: TGTGCCAGCAGTGAAAGGGGTACGAGTGGCTACACCTTC

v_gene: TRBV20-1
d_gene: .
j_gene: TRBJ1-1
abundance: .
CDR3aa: CSAKWGAGYTEAFF
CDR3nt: TGCAGTGCCAAGTGGGGGGCAGGGTATACTGAAGCTTTCTTT

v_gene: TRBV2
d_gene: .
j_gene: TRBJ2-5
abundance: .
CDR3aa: CARSEVTARETQYF
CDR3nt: TGTGCCAGAAGTGAAGTAACGGCGAGGGAGACCCAGTACTTC

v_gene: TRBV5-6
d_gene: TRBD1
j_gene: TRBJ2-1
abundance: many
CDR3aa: CASSFGRYFRDRYNEQFF
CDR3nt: TGTGCCAGCAGCTTTGGACGCTACTTCCGGGACAGGTACAATGAGCAGTTCTTC

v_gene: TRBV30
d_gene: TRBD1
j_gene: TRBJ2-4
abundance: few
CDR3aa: CAWSTGQGTKNIQYF
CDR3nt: TGTGCCTGGAGTACCGGACAGGGGACCAAAAACATTCAGTACTTC

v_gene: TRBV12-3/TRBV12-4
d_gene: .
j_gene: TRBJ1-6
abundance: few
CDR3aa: CASSLGWGYSPLHF
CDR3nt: TGTGCCAGCAGTTTAGGGTGGGGGTATTCACCCCTCCACTTT

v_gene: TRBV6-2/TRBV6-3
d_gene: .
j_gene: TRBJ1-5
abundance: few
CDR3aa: CASWGGNQPQHF
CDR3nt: TGTGCCAGCTGGGGGGGCAATCAGCCCCAGCATTTT

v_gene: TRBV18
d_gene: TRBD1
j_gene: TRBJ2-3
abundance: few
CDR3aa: CASSPKRTGTTDTQYF
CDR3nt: TGTGCCAGCTCACCGAAGAGGACAGGTACCACAGATACGCAGTATTTT

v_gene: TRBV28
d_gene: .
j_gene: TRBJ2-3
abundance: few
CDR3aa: CASLPAGRGLTDTQYF
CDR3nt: TGTGCCAGCCTCCCCGCGGGCAGGGGCCTTACAGATACGCAGTATTTT

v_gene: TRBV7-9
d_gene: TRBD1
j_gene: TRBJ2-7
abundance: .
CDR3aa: CASSFNHPTGVEQYF
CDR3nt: TGTGCCAGCAGCTTCAATCATCCCACAGGGGTCGAGCAGTACTTC

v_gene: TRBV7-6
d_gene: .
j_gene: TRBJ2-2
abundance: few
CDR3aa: CASSFNWRTNTGELFF
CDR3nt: TGTGCCAGCAGCTTCAACTGGCGGACGAACACCGGGGAGCTGTTTTTT

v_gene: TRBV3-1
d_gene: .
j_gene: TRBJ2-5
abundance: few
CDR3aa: CASSQYPGDAQETQYF
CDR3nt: TGTGCCAGCAGCCAATACCCTGGGGATGCCCAAGAGACCCAGTACTTC

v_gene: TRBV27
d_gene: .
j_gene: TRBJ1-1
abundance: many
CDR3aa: CASSLRDVTGHTEAFF
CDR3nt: TGTGCCAGCAGTTTGAGAGACGTAACAGGGCACACTGAAGCTTTCTTT

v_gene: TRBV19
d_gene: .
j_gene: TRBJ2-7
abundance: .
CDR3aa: CASSISARSSYEQYF
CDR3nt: TGTGCCAGTAGTATCTCGGCTAGATCGTCCTACGAGCAGTACTTC

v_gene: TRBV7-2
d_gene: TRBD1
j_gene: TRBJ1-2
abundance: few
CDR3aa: CASRDRAGGYGYTF
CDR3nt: TGTGCCAGCAGGGACAGGGCCGGGGGCTATGGCTACACCTTC

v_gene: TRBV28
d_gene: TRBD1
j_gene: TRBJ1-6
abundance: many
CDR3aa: CASSFSGTGDHSPLHF
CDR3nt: TGTGCCAGCAGTTTTTCTGGGACAGGGGACCATTCACCCCTCCACTTT

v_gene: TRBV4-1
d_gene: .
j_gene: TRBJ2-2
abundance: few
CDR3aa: CASSQGLHPGKLFF
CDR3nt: TGCGCCAGCAGCCAGGGCCTACATCCTGGGAAGCTGTTTTTT

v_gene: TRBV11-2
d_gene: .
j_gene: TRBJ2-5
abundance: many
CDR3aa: CASSYLETQYF
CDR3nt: TGTGCCAGCAGCTACTTAGAGACCCAGTACTTC

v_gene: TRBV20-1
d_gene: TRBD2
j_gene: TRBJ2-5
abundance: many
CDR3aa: CSASWSGKRLYGETQYF
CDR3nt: TGCAGTGCTAGTTGGAGCGGGAAGAGGTTGTATGGAGAGACCCAGTACTTC

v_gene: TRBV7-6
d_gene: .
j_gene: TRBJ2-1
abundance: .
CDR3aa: CASSPAASSYNEQFF
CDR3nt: TGTGCCAGCAGCCCCGCGGCAAGCTCCTACAATGAGCAGTTCTTC